Each of the 18 T cell receptor beta chains below was sequenced from the same sample in a study of OX40 agonist ivuxolimab in advanced cancers. Clones were read by immunoSEQ multiplex PCR, and TCRdb kept only the in-frame ones, dropping some. The repertoire holds some 37,000 clones, around 90% seen once, with around 13% in the top ten. The sample here was CD4+ or CD8+ T cells sorted from blood, taken in a trial of the OX40 agonist ivuxolimab. All receptors come from an adult with an advanced solid tumor such as melanoma, head and neck, liver or kidney cancer.

The gene calls are TRBV27 and TRBJ1-5; TRBD1 is a possible D gene (5 bases). Germline V gives CDR1 MNHEY, CDR2 SMNVEV (reference sequence). Deletions cut 2 bases from V and 6 bases from J, with 23 bases between. The length of the CDR3 is 18 residues. The CDR3 loop is CASSLLMGGGAGFQPQHF. The CDR3 DNA follows: TGTGCCAGCAGTTTACTCATGGGGGGTGGTGCAGGTTTTCAGCCCCAGCATTTT.

V usage is TRBV4-3 and J usage is TRBJ2-3, with TRBD2 as a possible D gene (6 bases). The germline gives CDR1 LGHNA, CDR2 YSLEER. Trimming removed 3 bases at V and 7 bases at J, with 11 bases between. CDR3 length equals 13 residues. The CDR3 loop reads CASSQTSTNTQYF. CDR3 nucleotides: TGCGCCAGCAGCCAGACTAGTACAAATACGCAGTATTTT.

The V and J genes are TRBV9 and TRBJ2-7, with 8 bases fitting TRBD1. V lost 3 bases and J lost 4; bases outside the gene matches: 9. The germline gives CDR1 SGDLS, CDR2 YYNGEE. This CDR3 contains 15 residues. CDR3 loop: CASSADWTGTYEQYF. The CDR3 region has the DNA TGTGCCAGCAGCGCGGACTGGACAGGGACGTACGAGCAGTACTTC. Full variable domain (rest looked up from reference TRBV9 and TRBJ2-7): DSGVTQTPKHLITATGQRVTLRCSPRSGDLSVYWYQQSLDQGLQFLIQYYNGEERAKGNILERFSAQQFPDLHSELNLSSLELGDSALYFCASSADWTGTYEQYFGPGTRLTVT.

The chain couples TRBV11-2 to TRBJ1-2, with TRBD1 matching over 8 bases. Germline CDR1 SGHAT, CDR2 FQNNGV. CDR3 size: 13 residues. V shed 5 bases, J shed 8 bases, and the junction held 7 bases outside the gene matches. The CDR3 sequence is CASSPTGGNGYTF. The CDR3 region has the DNA TGTGCCAGCAGCCCAACAGGGGGGAACGGCTACACCTTC.

CDR3 amino acids: CASSPNLRVGGTGELFF. CDR3 sequence (DNA): TGTGCCAGCAGCCCAAACTTGCGGGTTGGGGGCACCGGGGAGCTGTTTTTT. The chain joins TRBV9 to TRBJ2-2, with D perhaps TRBD1 or TRBD2 (5 bases each). Germline lookup yields CDR1 SGDLS and CDR2 YYNGEE. Trimming shortened V by 4 bases and J by 4 bases, and 20 bases separated the two germline ends. CDR3 length: 17 amino acids.

The chain joins TRBV4-1 to TRBJ2-7, with unresolved D. The CDR3 spans 15 residues. CDR1 and CDR2 (germline): MGHRA, YSYEKL. The V and J ends lost 0 bases and 5 bases respectively, with 14 bases between them. The CDR3 region has the DNA TGCGCCAGCAGCCAAGATCTGGGTTCGAGCGACGAGCAGTACTTC. This gives the protein CASSQDLGSSDEQYF.

The chain uses TRBV11-2 and TRBJ2-7; D is uncertain. V lost 1 base and J lost 1, with 11 bases in between. This CDR3 has 15 residues. Per the germline V gene, CDR1 is SGHAT and CDR2 is FQNNGV. CDR3 sequence: CASSLAVTVSYEQYF. CDR3 sequence (DNA): TGTGCCAGCAGCTTAGCCGTAACTGTTTCCTACGAGCAGTACTTC.

The chain employs TRBV4-2 and TRBJ1-1; no clear D gene. The CDR3 length is 12 residues. Germline-derived CDR1 and CDR2 are LGHNA and YNFKEQ. V lost 5 bases and J 1 base, leaving 5 bases between the germline ends. The CDR3 DNA follows: TGTGCCAGCAGCTGGGGGAACACTGAAGCTTTCTTT. Translation gives CASSWGNTEAFF.

The CDR3 DNA sequence: TGTGCCAGCAGTTTATTTATGGCGGGAGGCCCCACAGATACGCAGTATTTT. It yields the protein CASSLFMAGGPTDTQYF. The chain links TRBV27 to TRBJ2-3, with 8 bases lining up with TRBD2. The CDR3 is 17 residues long. The V segment lost 1 base and the J segment 2 bases; nucleotides outside the gene matches: 8. Germline V CDR1 and CDR2: MNHEY, SMNVEV (reference sequence).

The chain has TRBV27 and TRBJ1-5, with 7 bases matching TRBD1. This CDR3 is 18 amino acids long. V dropped 4 bases and J dropped 0; count of bases not matched to a gene: 12. Germline V lookup: CDR1 MNHEY, CDR2 SMNVEV (reference sequence). Written as DNA, the CDR3 is TGTGCCAGCAGTTGCGACAGGGACCCCGAGATTAGCAATCAGCCCCAGCATTTT. Protein sequence: CASSCDRDPEISNQPQHF.

The rearrangement joins TRBV7-2 to TRBJ2-2; TRBD2 matches at 8 bases. J was trimmed by 6 bases and V by 1 base; bases with no gene match: 4. The germline V gene encodes CDR1 SGHTA and CDR2 FQGNSA. This CDR3 region has 15 residues. CDR3 sequence (DNA): TGTGCCAGCAGCTTAGTTAGCGGGACCGCCGGGGAGCTGTTTTTT. Protein product: CASSLVSGTAGELFF.

The CDR3 nucleotides read TGCGCCAGCAGCATCTCCGGGACTAGCGGTTACGAGCAGTACTTC. Its translation: CASSISGTSGYEQYF. The chain links TRBV5-1 to TRBJ2-7, with 11 bases lining up with TRBD2. V lost 4 bases and J lost 4; bases outside the gene matches: 7. From germline, CDR1 is SGHRS and CDR2 YFSETQ. The CDR3 contains 15 residues. The full variable domain, in which reference TRBV5-1 and TRBJ2-7 provide the parts outside the CDR3, is KAGVTQTPRYLIKTRGQQVTLSCSPISGHRSVSWYQQTPGQGLQFLFEYFSETQRNKGNFPGRFSGRQFSNSRSEMNVSTLELGDSALYLCASSISGTSGYEQYFGPGTRLTVT.

This clone was seen once. The chain uses TRBV2 and TRBJ1-1; possible D gene TRBD1, 5 bases. The CDR3 consists of 12 residues. CDR1 and CDR2 (germline): SNHLY, FYNNEI. V dropped 2 bases and J dropped 8 bases, with 9 bases sitting between them. CDR3 sequence (DNA): TGTGCCAGCAGTGAATTGGGGCAGGAAGCTTTCTTT. This encodes CASSELGQEAFF.

The genes are TRBV27 and TRBJ2-7, with D maybe TRBD2 (6 bases). The CDR3 is made up of 15 amino acids. Trimming removed 5 bases at V and 3 bases at J, with 17 bases between. Germline CDR1 is MNHEY and CDR2 is SMNVEV (reference sequence). CDR3 coding DNA: TGTGCCAGCAGTCCCACGATACCGGGAGACTACGAGCAGTACTTC. Translated, it gives CASSPTIPGDYEQYF.

The V gene is TRBV9, the J gene TRBJ2-5; 9 nucleotides match TRBD1. V lost 2 bases to trimming and J lost 2 bases; unmatched junction nucleotides: 4. Germline CDR1 reads SGDLS; CDR2 reads YYNGEE. The CDR3 sequence is 15 residues long. The CDR3 protein is CASSVSGTGQETQYF. The DNA of the CDR3 is TGTGCCAGCAGCGTCTCCGGGACAGGGCAAGAGACCCAGTACTTC.

The rearrangement uses TRBV27 and TRBJ2-7; D remains unclear. CDR3 length: 13 amino acids. Trimming removed 7 bases at V and 0 bases at J, with 10 bases between. Germline lookup yields CDR1 MNHEY and CDR2 SMNVEV (reference sequence). The CDR3 nucleotides are TGTGCCAGCACTCCTGGTGGCTCCTACGAGCAGTACTTC. Translated: CASTPGGSYEQYF.

The CDR3 region is CSVEDHVGGRTSGRYNEQFF. In nucleotides, the CDR3 is TGCAGCGTTGAAGATCACGTGGGGGGTAGGACTAGCGGGAGATACAATGAGCAGTTCTTC. The V call is TRBV29-1, the J call TRBJ2-1; 13 positions match TRBD2. CDR1 and CDR2 from the germline V gene are SQVTM and ANQGSEA. The CDR3 is made up of 20 amino acids. J was trimmed by 4 bases and V by 0 bases; bases with no gene match: 15.

The V and J genes are TRBV7-8 and TRBJ2-2; 10 nucleotides agree with TRBD2. Germline CDR1 reads SGHVS; CDR2 reads FQNEAQ. Trimming removed 2 bases from V and 1 base from J; junction bases left unmatched: 4. The CDR3 runs 17 residues. The CDR3: CASSLRLAGGNTGELFF. CDR3 nucleotides: TGTGCCAGCAGCTTAAGACTAGCGGGTGGGAACACCGGGGAGCTGTTTTTT.